Listed here are 30 T cell receptor beta chains from one sample, sequenced in a study of shared T cell receptors in the human thymus. Repertoires were generated with immunoSEQ multiplex PCR, while TCRdb's copy carries only in-frame clones and drops some. Of more than 550,000 clones in the sample, over 75% were seen once. These data also formed part of another study, on human thymus T cells.

Sequencing was done on a sample of thymocytes. Receptor source: a girl under two years old with a congenital heart defect.

J is TRBJ1-2 and V is TRBV18; perhaps TRBD1 as D (5 bases). Per the germline V gene, CDR1 is KGHSH and CDR2 is LQKENI. The ends were cut back, 6 bases at V and 0 bases at J, with 14 bases in the middle. The CDR3 spans 15 residues. CDR3 nucleotide sequence: TGTGCCAGCTCCCCAAAGAGACAGACTAACTATGGCTACACCTTC. It specifies CASSPKRQTNYGYTF.

The genes are TRBV4-3 and TRBJ1-2; D gene unclear. The CDR3 has 15 amino acids. Deletions cut 0 bases from V and 4 bases from J, with 12 bases between. Germline assignment: CDR1 LGHNA and CDR2 YSLEER. CDR3 DNA sequence: TGCGCCAGCAGCCAAGATCTTAACAGCATCTATGGCTACACCTTC. Its translation: CASSQDLNSIYGYTF.

The CDR3 is CASSIDRNSGNTIYF. CDR3 bases: TGTGCCAGTAGTATTGACAGGAACTCTGGAAACACCATATATTTT. The chain is built from TRBV19 and TRBJ1-3; D may be TRBD1 (6 bases). Germline CDR1 LNHDA, CDR2 SQIVND (reference sequence). This CDR3 region has 15 residues. Trimming removed 3 bases from V and 0 bases from J, with 9 bases in between.

The chain employs TRBV10-3 and TRBJ1-2, with a possible D match to TRBD1 (6 bases). The CDR3 has 14 amino acids. CDR1 and CDR2 (germline): ENHRY, SYGVKD. The V and J ends lost 5 bases and 4 bases respectively, with 14 bases between them. DNA for the CDR3: TGTGCCATCAGTAAAGGGGGAGGGTTCTATGGCTACACCTTC. As protein: CAISKGGGFYGYTF.

The chain carries TRBV27 and TRBJ2-2; the D gene is possibly TRBD1 (6 bases). This CDR3 region has 17 residues. CDR1 and CDR2 from the germline V gene are MNHEY and SMNVEV (reference sequence). V lost 6 bases and J 0 bases, leaving 17 bases between the germline ends. The CDR3 protein is CASRTGTIGSNTGELFF. The CDR3 region has the DNA TGTGCCAGCAGAACCGGGACAATTGGCTCGAACACCGGGGAGCTGTTTTTT.

This clone showed up just once. V usage is TRBV6-5 and J usage is TRBJ1-6; D not resolved. CDR3 length equals 15 residues. Germline V CDR1 and CDR2: MNHEY, SVGAGI. V was pared by 6 bases and J by 9 bases, with 18 bases between. The CDR3 DNA reads TGTGCCAGCAGATCACAGACAAAAATGGTTTCACCCCTCCACTTT. Amino acids: CASRSQTKMVSPLHF.

This chain links TRBV4-1 with TRBJ1-2, with TRBD1 as a possible D gene (6 bases). CDR1 and CDR2 from the germline V gene are MGHRA and YSYEKL. The CDR3 runs to 17 residues. Trimming removed 0 bases from V and 5 bases from J, with 19 bases in between. CDR3 in DNA: TGCGCCAGCAGCCAAGAGAGGGCCCTCGACAGGTTGTATGGCTACACCTTC. This translates into CASSQERALDRLYGYTF.

The chain uses TRBV7-9 and TRBJ2-1, with a weak D call TRBD2 (6 bases). Germline V lookup: CDR1 SEHNR, CDR2 FQNEAQ (reference sequence). Trimming cost V 5 bases and J 3 bases, with 14 bases left between them. This CDR3 comprises 15 residues. The CDR3 coding sequence is TGTGCCAGCAGCCCGACTAGTTTATTCTACAATGAGCAGTTCTTC. Amino acids: CASSPTSLFYNEQFF.

The J gene is TRBJ2-7, the V gene TRBV19; 7 nucleotides agree with TRBD1. The CDR3 sequence is 15 residues long. The germline gives CDR1 LNHDA, CDR2 SQIVND (reference sequence). V gave up 6 bases and J gave up 1 base; unmatched junction bases: 9. CDR3 sequence reads: CASSLRDSSSYEQYF. The CDR3 DNA follows: TGTGCCAGTAGCCTTCGGGACAGTAGTTCCTACGAGCAGTACTTC.

This clone was counted a few times. This rearrangement joins TRBV6-6 to TRBJ1-1; D not certain. Germline V lookup: CDR1 MNHNY, CDR2 SVGAGI (reference sequence). This CDR3 is built from 14 residues. V was cut by 0 bases and J by 4 bases, with 9 bases left in between. The CDR3 region is CASSYSLAATEAFF. The CDR3 DNA follows: TGTGCCAGCAGTTACTCGTTGGCCGCCACTGAAGCTTTCTTT.

J is TRBJ1-1 and V is TRBV27, with 10 bases identical to TRBD1. This CDR3 contains 14 residues. The V gene's germline CDR1 is MNHEY and CDR2 SMNVEV (reference sequence). With V trimmed by 7 bases and J by 4 bases, 6 bases remained unmatched. CDR3 nucleotide sequence: TGTGCCAGCATGAGACAGGGGGCTGGCACTGAAGCTTTCTTT. Amino acid sequence: CASMRQGAGTEAFF.

The J gene is TRBJ1-2, the V gene TRBV15; 9 nucleotides line up with TRBD1. Germline assignment: CDR1 LNHNV and CDR2 YYDKDF (reference sequence). V shed 3 bases, J shed 6 bases, and the junction held 17 bases outside the gene matches. The CDR3 spans 18 residues. In DNA, the CDR3 is TGTGCCACCAGCAGCTCAAACCCAGGAACGGGACAGGGAGATGGCTACACCTTC. Translation: CATSSSNPGTGQGDGYTF.

The rearrangement links TRBV7-2 to TRBJ2-5; 11 positions agree with TRBD2. The germline V gene encodes CDR1 SGHTA and CDR2 FQGNSA. With V trimmed by 2 bases and J by 2 bases, 7 bases remained unmatched. The CDR3 spans 17 residues. As DNA, the CDR3 is TGTGCCAGCAGCTTATTCCCTAGCGGGGGGATACAAGAGACCCAGTACTTC. Protein sequence: CASSLFPSGGIQETQYF. Complete variable domain (other parts from reference TRBV7-2 and TRBJ2-5): GAGVSQSPSNKVTEKGKDVELRCDPISGHTALYWYRQSLGQGLEFLIYFQGNSAPDKSGLPSDRFSAERTGGSVSTLTIQRTQQEDSAVYLCASSLFPSGGIQETQYFGPGTRLLVL.

This chain uses TRBV9 with TRBJ2-3, with 8 bases fitting TRBD2. Germline CDR1 SGDLS, CDR2 YYNGEE. There are 19 residues in the CDR3. V lost 0 bases, J lost 1 base, and 13 bases stayed unmatched. CDR3 DNA: TGTGCCAGCAGCGTAGGAGGCGAGCGGGGGCAAGTCTGCACAGATACGCAGTATTTT. This translates into CASSVGGERGQVCTDTQYF.

This CDR3 is CASRHLNGQVETQYF. The CDR3 bases are TGTGCCAGCAGACACCTTAATGGACAGGTAGAGACCCAGTACTTC. The chain employs TRBV28 and TRBJ2-5; TRBD1 agrees at 7 bases. The V gene end was trimmed by 6 bases and the J gene end by 4 bases; junction bases not matched to a gene: 11. Germline V lookup: CDR1 MDHEN, CDR2 SYDVKM. The CDR3 runs to 15 residues. The whole variable domain, filled in from reference TRBV28 and TRBJ2-5, reads DVKVTQSSRYLVKRTGEKVFLECVQDMDHENMFWYRQDPGLGLRLIYFSYDVKMKEKGDIPEGYSVSREKKERFSLILESASTNQTSMYLCASRHLNGQVETQYFGPGTRLLVL.

The V and J genes are TRBV14 and TRBJ2-7; TRBD1 matches 10 bases. CDR3 length: 16 residues. V was pared by 3 bases and J by 2 bases, with 7 bases of the junction left unmatched. CDR1 is SGHDN and CDR2 is FVKESK in the germline V gene. The CDR3 sequence: CASSQRPGQGTYEQYF. In DNA form, the CDR3 reads TGTGCCAGCAGCCAGCGACCGGGACAGGGGACCTACGAGCAGTACTTC.

The J gene is TRBJ1-5, the V gene TRBV7-6; 10 bases agree with TRBD1. CDR3 length: 17 residues. V lost 5 bases, J lost 5 bases, and 12 bases stayed unmatched. CDR1 is SGHVS, CDR2 FNYEAQ, per germline. CDR3 region: CASSQLRTGGLDQPQHF. In nucleotides, the CDR3 is TGTGCCAGCAGCCAATTACGGACAGGGGGGCTTGATCAGCCCCAGCATTTT.

A few counts support this clone. The chain uses TRBV19 and TRBJ2-5, with 9 nucleotides matching TRBD1. Germline V gives CDR1 LNHDA, CDR2 SQIVND (reference sequence). The trim removed 4 bases at V and 6 bases at J, leaving 12 bases unmatched. The CDR3 length is 16 residues. This CDR3 reads CASSTGDREVHKTQYF. The CDR3 DNA is TGTGCCAGTAGTACCGGGGACAGGGAGGTTCACAAGACCCAGTACTTC.

CDR3 loop: CATSREGDRDPNYGYTF. CDR3 DNA sequence: TGTGCCACCAGCAGGGAGGGAGACAGGGACCCTAACTATGGCTACACCTTC. The rearrangement links TRBV15 to TRBJ1-2; TRBD1 aligns across 7 bases. The CDR3 consists of 17 residues. Trimming removed 3 bases from V and 0 bases from J; junction bases left unmatched: 10. Germline V CDR1 and CDR2: LNHNV, YYDKDF (reference sequence).

This chain connects TRBV20-1 to TRBJ1-2, with D unresolved. The length of the CDR3 is 11 residues. Trimming removed 2 bases at V and 5 bases at J, with 6 bases between. The germline gives CDR1 DFQATT, CDR2 SNEGSKA (reference sequence). CDR3 DNA: TGCAGTGCTAGATTAGCATATGGCTACACCTTC. Its protein is CSARLAYGYTF.

V is TRBV4-1 and J is TRBJ2-1, with a tentative D call TRBD1 (6 bases). Trimming pared 0 bases from V and 6 bases from J, leaving 18 bases between. CDR1 is MGHRA and CDR2 is YSYEKL in the germline V gene. CDR3 length: 17 amino acids. The chain's CDR3 is CASSQDLWGQGINEQFF. In nucleotides, the CDR3 is TGCGCCAGCAGCCAAGATTTATGGGGGCAGGGAATCAATGAGCAGTTCTTC.

In this sample, this clone turned up once. This chain connects TRBV9 to TRBJ2-5; no clear D gene. Per germline, CDR1 SGDLS and CDR2 YYNGEE. The germline V and J ends were trimmed by 0 bases and 3 bases, with 12 bases remaining between them. The CDR3 is 15 residues long. In DNA form, the CDR3 reads TGTGCCAGCAGCGTAGCGAGCGAGCCCGAAGAGACCCAGTACTTC. This gives the protein CASSVASEPEETQYF.

This chain connects TRBV5-4 to TRBJ2-7; 10 bases align to TRBD1. Germline trimming cut 2 bases from V and 5 bases from J; bases unmatched to any gene: 10. The CDR3 sequence is 16 residues long. The V gene's germline CDR1 is SGHNT and CDR2 YYREEE (reference sequence). The CDR3 sequence is CASSFRSRDRGNEQYF. CDR3 in DNA: TGTGCCAGCAGCTTTCGATCCCGGGACAGGGGCAACGAGCAGTACTTC.

The gene calls are TRBV27 and TRBJ1-1; TRBD1 is a possible D gene (6 bases). V lost 6 bases and J 10 bases, leaving 12 bases between the germline ends. The CDR3 has 11 residues. CDR1 MNHEY and CDR2 SMNVEV come from the germline V gene (reference sequence). CDR3 nucleotide sequence: TGTGCCAGCAGGTCGAGGGGGGGAGCTTTCTTT. Encoded protein: CASRSRGGAFF.

The chain has TRBV5-1 and TRBJ2-2, with unresolved D. Trimming stripped 0 bases from V and 3 bases from J, with 9 bases between. Germline V gene sequence: CDR1 SGHRS, CDR2 YFSETQ. The CDR3 spans 15 residues. This CDR3 reads CASSLGAEYTGELFF. In nucleotides, the CDR3 is TGCGCCAGCAGCTTGGGTGCGGAATACACCGGGGAGCTGTTTTTT.

V gene TRBV5-6 combines with J gene TRBJ1-1, with D possibly matching TRBD1 (6 bases). Germline loops: CDR1 SGHDT, CDR2 YYEEEE. The ends were cut back, 3 bases at V and 8 bases at J, with 14 bases in the middle. There are 13 residues in the CDR3. CDR3 region: CASSSGHLPEAFF. CDR3 bases: TGTGCCAGCAGCTCGGGACACCTACCCGAAGCTTTCTTT. Supplemented by reference TRBV5-6 and TRBJ1-1, the full variable domain reads DAGVTQSPTHLIKTRGQQVTLRCSPKSGHDTVSWYQQALGQGPQFIFQYYEEEERQRGNFPDRFSGHQFPNYSSELNVNALLLGDSALYLCASSSGHLPEAFFGQGTRLTVV.

This chain links TRBV19 with TRBJ1-3; D possibly corresponds to TRBD1 (5 bases). The CDR3 has 18 residues. In germline, CDR1 is LNHDA, CDR2 SQIVND (reference sequence). The V and J ends lost 4 bases and 0 bases respectively, with 19 bases between them. Here the CDR3 DNA reads TGTGCCAGTAGTACAAGACCGGGACTAATAAGCTCTGGAAACACCATATATTTT. It translates to CASSTRPGLISSGNTIYF.

Here the CDR3 DNA reads TGCGCCAGCAGCTCAAAAGACAGGGAGGAGGGCGAGCAGTACTTC. This encodes CASSSKDREEGEQYF. The rearrangement uses TRBV5-1 and TRBJ2-7; maybe TRBD1 (7 bases). Trimming took off 3 bases at V and 6 bases at J, with 19 bases between the two ends. The CDR3 runs 15 residues. The germline gives CDR1 SGHRS, CDR2 YFSETQ.

Note on this clone: Compared with germline, one end of the junction differs, possibly owing to a read error. The chain joins TRBV5-1 to TRBJ2-1; the match to TRBD1 covers 7 bases. The CDR3 has 16 residues. In germline, CDR1 is SGHRS, CDR2 YFSETQ. The CDR3: CASSLETGRGDKEQFF. CDR3 nucleotides: TGCGCCAGCAGCTTGGAGACAGGGAGAGGTGACAAGGAGCAGTTCTTC. Drawing the rest from reference TRBV5-1 and TRBJ2-1, the complete variable domain is KAGVTQTPRYLIKTRGQQVTLSCSPISGHRSVSWYQQTPGQGLQFLFEYFSETQRNKGNFPGRFSGRQFSNSRSEMNVSTLELGDSALYLCASSLETGRGDKEQFFGPGTRLTVL.

The chain carries TRBV28 and TRBJ1-2; tentative D call: TRBD1 (6 bases). The V and J ends lost 2 bases and 5 bases respectively, with 9 bases between them. There are 13 residues in the CDR3. Germline V gene data show CDR1 as MDHEN and CDR2 as SYDVKM. The CDR3 nucleotides are TGTGCCAGCAGTTTAGGGACACCTTATGGCTACACCTTC. This translates into CASSLGTPYGYTF.